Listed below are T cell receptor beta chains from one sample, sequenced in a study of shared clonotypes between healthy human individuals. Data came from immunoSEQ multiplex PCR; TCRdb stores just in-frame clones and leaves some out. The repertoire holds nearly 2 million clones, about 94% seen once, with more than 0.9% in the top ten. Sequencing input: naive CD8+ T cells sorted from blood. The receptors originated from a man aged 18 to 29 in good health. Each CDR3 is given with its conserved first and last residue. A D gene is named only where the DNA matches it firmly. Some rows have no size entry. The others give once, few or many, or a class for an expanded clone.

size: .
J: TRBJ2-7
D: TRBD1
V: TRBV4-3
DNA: TGCGCCAGCAGCCAAGTCCGGACAGGGGTCATCTACGAGCAGTACTTC
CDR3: CASSQVRTGVIYEQYF

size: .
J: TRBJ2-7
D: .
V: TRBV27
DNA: TGTGCCAGCAGTTTGGCGCCCGTCAGAAGATACGAGCAGTACTTC
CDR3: CASSLAPVRRYEQYF

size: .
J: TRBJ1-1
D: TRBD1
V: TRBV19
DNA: TGTGCCAGTAGTCTTCTTGGACAGGGCGCCTTGAACACTGAAGCTTTCTTT
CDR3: CASSLLGQGALNTEAFF

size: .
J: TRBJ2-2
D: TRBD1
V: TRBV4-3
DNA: TGCGCCAGCAGCCCGACGACAGGGGGCGAGGACACCGGGGAGCTGTTTTTT
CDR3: CASSPTTGGEDTGELFF

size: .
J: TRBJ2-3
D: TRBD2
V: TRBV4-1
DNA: TGCGCCAGCAGCCAACTCACTAGCGGGAGCACAGATACGCAGTATTTT
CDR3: CASSQLTSGSTDTQYF

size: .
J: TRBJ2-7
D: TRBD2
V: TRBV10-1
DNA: TGCGCCAGCCCTCCATTAGGCGGGAGCTACGAGCAGTACTTC
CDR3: CASPPLGGSYEQYF

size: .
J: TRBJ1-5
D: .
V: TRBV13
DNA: TGTGCCAGCAGCGGCGGACGGGATCAGCCCCAGCATTTT
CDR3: CASSGGRDQPQHF

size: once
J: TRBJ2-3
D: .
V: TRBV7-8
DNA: TGTGCCAGCAGCTTAGTTAGCGGAACAGATACGCAGTATTTT
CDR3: CASSLVSGTDTQYF

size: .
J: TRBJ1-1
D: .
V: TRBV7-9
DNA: TGTGCCAGCAGCTGGGTGCGGGGAGGCGGCACTGAAGCTTTCTTT
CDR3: CASSWVRGGGTEAFF

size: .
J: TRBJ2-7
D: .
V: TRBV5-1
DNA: TGCGCCAGCAGCTTGTACGGCTCCTACGAGCAGTACTTC
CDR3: CASSLYGSYEQYF

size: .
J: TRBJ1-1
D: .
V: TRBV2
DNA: TGTGCCAGCAGTCCGGACGGGAACACTGAAGCTTTCTTT
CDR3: CASSPDGNTEAFF

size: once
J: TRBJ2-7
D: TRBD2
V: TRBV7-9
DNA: TGTGCCAGCAGCTACGCTAGCGGGAGTAACTACGAGCAGTACTTC
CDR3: CASSYASGSNYEQYF

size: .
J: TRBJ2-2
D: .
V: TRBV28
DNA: TGTGCCAGCAGTTCAGACAGGGAGGCGGGCTCCGGGGAGCTGTTTTTT
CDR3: CASSSDREAGSGELFF

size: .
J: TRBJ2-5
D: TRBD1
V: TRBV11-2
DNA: TGTGCCAGCAGCGGGGACAGGGGGCGGGAGACCCAGTACTTC
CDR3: CASSGDRGRETQYF